This TCR beta chain was recovered during a study of cytomegalovirus exposure and HLA in healthy donors. The PCR had 60 Vbeta and 13 Jbeta primers. The method was immunoSEQ multiplex PCR; TCRdb's version includes in-frame clones alone and lacks a portion of them. The table lists about 160,000 clones, 70% to 80% of them singletons. This CDR3 contains 15 residues. The germline V and J ends were trimmed by 7 bases and 6 bases, with 22 bases remaining between them. CDR1 is MNHNS and CDR2 is SASEGT in the germline V gene. As for this clone: The same CDR3 arises from other DNA sequences in this sample as well.

Sequenced input: PBMCs. The V gene is TRBV6-1, the J gene TRBJ2-7; tentative D call: TRBD2 (6 bases). This TCR was recovered from a man aged 55 to 69 in good health and CMV-seronegative. CDR3 protein: CASTLGQGGSREQYF. The CDR3 DNA reads as TGTGCCAGCACTTTGGGGCAGGGAGGATCCCGCGAGCAGTACTTC.